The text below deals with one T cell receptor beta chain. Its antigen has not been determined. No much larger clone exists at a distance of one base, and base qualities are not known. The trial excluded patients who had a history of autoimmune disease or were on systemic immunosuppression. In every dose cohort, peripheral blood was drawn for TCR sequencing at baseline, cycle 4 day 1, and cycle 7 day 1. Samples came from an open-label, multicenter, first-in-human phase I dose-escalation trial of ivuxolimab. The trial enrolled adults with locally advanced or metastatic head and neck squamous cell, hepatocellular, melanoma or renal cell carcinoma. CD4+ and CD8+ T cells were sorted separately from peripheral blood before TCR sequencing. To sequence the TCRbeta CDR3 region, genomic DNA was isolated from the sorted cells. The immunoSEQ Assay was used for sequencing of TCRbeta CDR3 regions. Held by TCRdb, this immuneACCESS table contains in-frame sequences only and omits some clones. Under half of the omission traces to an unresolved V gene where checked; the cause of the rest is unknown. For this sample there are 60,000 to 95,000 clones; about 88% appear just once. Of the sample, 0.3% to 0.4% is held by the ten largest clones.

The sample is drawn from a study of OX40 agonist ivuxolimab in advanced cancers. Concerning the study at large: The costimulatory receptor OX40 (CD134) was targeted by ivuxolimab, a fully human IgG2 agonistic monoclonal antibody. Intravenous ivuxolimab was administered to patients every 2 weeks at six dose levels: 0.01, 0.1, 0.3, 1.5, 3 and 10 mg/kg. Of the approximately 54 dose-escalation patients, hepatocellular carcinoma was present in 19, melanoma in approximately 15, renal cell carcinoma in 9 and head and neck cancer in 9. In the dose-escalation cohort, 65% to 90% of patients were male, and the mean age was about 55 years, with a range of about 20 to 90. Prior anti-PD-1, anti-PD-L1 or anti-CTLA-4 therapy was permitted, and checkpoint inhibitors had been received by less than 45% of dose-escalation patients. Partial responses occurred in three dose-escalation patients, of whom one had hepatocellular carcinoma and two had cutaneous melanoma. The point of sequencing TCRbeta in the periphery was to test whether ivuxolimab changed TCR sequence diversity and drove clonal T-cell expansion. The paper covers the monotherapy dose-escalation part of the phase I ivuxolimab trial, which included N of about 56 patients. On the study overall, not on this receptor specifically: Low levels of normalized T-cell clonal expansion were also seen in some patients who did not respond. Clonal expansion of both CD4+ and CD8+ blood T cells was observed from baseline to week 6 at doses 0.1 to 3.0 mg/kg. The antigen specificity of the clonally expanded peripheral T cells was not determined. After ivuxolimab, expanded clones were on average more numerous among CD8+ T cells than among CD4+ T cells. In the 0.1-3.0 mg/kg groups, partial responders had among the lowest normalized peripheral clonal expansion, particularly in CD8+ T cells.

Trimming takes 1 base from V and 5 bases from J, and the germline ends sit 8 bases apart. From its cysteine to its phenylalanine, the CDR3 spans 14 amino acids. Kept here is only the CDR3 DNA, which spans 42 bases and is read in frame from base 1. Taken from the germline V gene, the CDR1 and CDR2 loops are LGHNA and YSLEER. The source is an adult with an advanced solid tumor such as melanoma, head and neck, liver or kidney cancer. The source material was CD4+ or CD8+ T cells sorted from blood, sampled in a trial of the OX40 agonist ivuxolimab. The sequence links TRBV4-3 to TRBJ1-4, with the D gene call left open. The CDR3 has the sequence CASSQGPRNEKLFF. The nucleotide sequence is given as TGCGCCAGCAGCCAAGGCCCCAGGAATGAAAAACTGTTTTTT.